These 21 T cell receptor beta chains came from one sample sequenced in a study of T cell changes during pregnancy in multiple sclerosis. Only in-frame clones appear in the TCRdb table, and some are missing; sequencing was by immunoSEQ multiplex PCR. The table shows some 45,000 clones, with more than 90% occurring only once. This sample comprised CD4+ T cells from peripheral blood mononuclear cells, obtained after pregnancy. Receptors were obtained from a female donor in good health, enrolled as a control in a pregnancy study.

CDR3 residues: CASSLGAQGIYEQYF. DNA of the CDR3: TGTGCCAGCAGTTTAGGTGCTCAGGGGATCTACGAGCAGTACTTC. V and J are TRBV28 and TRBJ2-7, with a possible D match to TRBD1 (6 bases). Trimming shortened V by 2 bases and J by 3 bases, and 14 bases separated the two germline ends. CDR3 length: 15 amino acids. The germline V gene has CDR1 MDHEN and CDR2 SYDVKM. Variable domain in full (rest from reference TRBV28 and TRBJ2-7): DVKVTQSSRYLVKRTGEKVFLECVQDMDHENMFWYRQDPGLGLRLIYFSYDVKMKEKGDIPEGYSVSREKKERFSLILESASTNQTSMYLCASSLGAQGIYEQYFGPGTRLTVT.

The rearrangement joins TRBV6-6 to TRBJ2-1; tentative D call: TRBD2 (7 bases). V was cut by 10 bases and J by 7 bases, with 20 bases left in between. The germline V gene encodes CDR1 MNHNY and CDR2 SVGAGI (reference sequence). This CDR3 comprises 14 residues. The CDR3 DNA reads as TGTGCCACCCTTGACCTCAGGGGAGGGAATGAGCAGTTCTTC. As protein: CATLDLRGGNEQFF.

The chain couples TRBV7-8 to TRBJ1-2; 8 positions agree with TRBD1. Germline V gene data show CDR1 as SGHVS and CDR2 as FQNEAQ. The CDR3 is 12 amino acids. V shed 4 bases, J shed 8 bases, and the junction held 3 bases outside the gene matches. CDR3 coding DNA: TGTGCCAGCAGCTCAGGGGGCAGGGGCTACACCTTC. Amino acid sequence: CASSSGGRGYTF. Together with reference TRBV7-8 and TRBJ1-2, the CDR3 gives the full variable domain: GAGVSQSPRYKVAKRGQDVALRCDPISGHVSLFWYQQALGQGPEFLTYFQNEAQLDKSGLPSDRFFAERPEGSVSTLKIQRTQQEDSAVYLCASSSGGRGYTFGSGTRLTVV.

The chain joins TRBV9 to TRBJ2-3; D is unresolved. Trimming left V 0 bases short and J 5 bases short, with 7 bases between. Germline CDR1 and CDR2: SGDLS and YYNGEE. This CDR3 contains 13 residues. CDR3: CASSVATEDTQYF. CDR3 sequence (DNA): TGTGCCAGCAGCGTAGCCACAGAAGATACGCAGTATTTT.

This chain uses TRBV2 with TRBJ2-7, with TRBD2 matching over 10 bases. V shed 6 bases and J 0 bases; nucleotides not matched to a gene: 2. Germline V gene sequence: CDR1 SNHLY, CDR2 FYNNEI. The CDR3 is made up of 14 amino acids. CDR3 region: CASRASGSSYEQYF. As DNA, the CDR3 is TGTGCCAGCAGGGCTAGCGGGAGCTCCTACGAGCAGTACTTC.

The V and J genes are TRBV7-8 and TRBJ2-7, with TRBD2 matching over 12 bases. The CDR3 extends over 15 amino acids. V dropped 0 bases and J dropped 3; count of bases not matched to a gene: 0. Germline-derived CDR1 and CDR2 are SGHVS and FQNEAQ. Written as DNA, the CDR3 is TGTGCCAGCAGCTTAGCGACTAGCGGGGGCTACGAGCAGTACTTC. Residues: CASSLATSGGYEQYF. The full variable domain, in which reference TRBV7-8 and TRBJ2-7 provide the parts outside the CDR3, is GAGVSQSPRYKVAKRGQDVALRCDPISGHVSLFWYQQALGQGPEFLTYFQNEAQLDKSGLPSDRFFAERPEGSVSTLKIQRTQQEDSAVYLCASSLATSGGYEQYFGPGTRLTVT.

Only one count was recorded for this clone. The chain couples TRBV7-3 to TRBJ2-5; D unclear. In germline, CDR1 is SGHTA, CDR2 FQGTGA. The ends were cut back, 4 bases at V and 5 bases at J, with 11 bases in the middle. The CDR3 covers 13 residues. The chain's CDR3 is CASSSTLLETQYF. CDR3 nucleotides: TGTGCCAGCAGCTCTACCCTTCTGGAGACCCAGTACTTC.

This clone showed up just a few times. The rearrangement joins TRBV19 to TRBJ1-6; D is uncertain. In germline, CDR1 is LNHDA, CDR2 SQIVND (reference sequence). The CDR3 has 13 amino acids. V lost 4 bases and J lost 11, with 12 bases in between. The chain's CDR3 is CASSSMNQTPLHF. The CDR3 region has the DNA TGTGCCAGTAGTAGCATGAATCAGACACCCCTCCACTTT.

This chain connects TRBV11-2 to TRBJ2-7, with 7 bases that match TRBD2. V lost 6 bases to trimming and J lost 3 bases; unmatched junction nucleotides: 8. Germline CDR1 SGHAT, CDR2 FQNNGV. This CDR3 contains 14 residues. Here the CDR3 DNA reads TGTGCCAGCAGGCGTCCCGGGACTAACTACGAGCAGTACTTC. Protein sequence: CASRRPGTNYEQYF.

V gene TRBV19 combines with J gene TRBJ1-1, with D perhaps TRBD1 (5 bases). CDR1 and CDR2 (germline): LNHDA, SQIVND (reference sequence). The CDR3 covers 15 residues. The V end was cut by 6 bases, the J end by 0 bases, with 14 bases between. Here the CDR3 DNA reads TGTGCCAGTAGCACGCGACAGTCCCTGAACACTGAAGCTTTCTTT. Translation: CASSTRQSLNTEAFF.

In its sample, this clone was seen once. J is TRBJ2-3 and V is TRBV6-1; a weak D match, TRBD2 (6 bases). Germline V gene data show CDR1 as MNHNS and CDR2 as SASEGT. With 7 bases removed from V and 5 bases from J, the gap between germline ends came to 19 bases. This CDR3 region has 15 residues. CDR3 in amino acids: CASNPLSSAGDTQYF. CDR3 sequence (DNA): TGTGCCAGCAATCCTCTGAGCTCAGCGGGAGATACGCAGTATTTT.

As to this clone: Sequence at one end of the junction differs from germline and may be a read error. This chain links TRBV7-7 with TRBJ1-4; possible D gene TRBD1, 6 bases. The CDR3 loop spans 16 amino acids. CDR1 is SSHAT, CDR2 FNYEAQ, per germline (reference sequence). For the CDR3, the DNA is TGTGCTAGCAGCTTAGGCAGGGGAATAACTAATGAAAAACTGTTTTTT. It codes for CASSLGRGITNEKLFF.

The rearrangement links TRBV6-4 to TRBJ2-3, with 9 bases lining up with TRBD2. The CDR3 consists of 15 residues. V lost 0 bases and J lost 3; bases outside the gene matches: 1. Germline values: CDR1 MRHNA, CDR2 SNTAGT. Here the CDR3 reads CASSDSSGRTDTQYF. For the CDR3, the DNA is TGTGCCAGCAGTGACTCTAGCGGGAGAACAGATACGCAGTATTTT.

The chain is built from TRBV6-6 and TRBJ2-2; D is undetermined. Trimming took 6 bases from V and 1 from J, leaving 3 bases between them. The CDR3 runs 12 residues. CDR1 and CDR2 from the germline V gene are MNHNY and SVGAGI (reference sequence). CDR3 amino acids: CASSRNTGELFF. As DNA, the CDR3 is TGTGCCAGCAGCAGGAACACCGGGGAGCTGTTTTTT.

V gene TRBV7-9 combines with J gene TRBJ1-3; 7 nucleotides agree with TRBD1. Germline V lookup: CDR1 SEHNR, CDR2 FQNEAQ (reference sequence). The ends lost 5 bases at V and 0 bases at J; junction bases unmatched: 7. The CDR3 is made up of 16 amino acids. For the CDR3, the DNA is TGTGCCAGCAGCGACAGGGCACTGTACTCTGGAAACACCATATATTTT. Translating it yields CASSDRALYSGNTIYF.

In this sample, this clone turned up once. The chain combines TRBV19 with TRBJ1-2; 9 bases agree with TRBD1. Per germline, CDR1 LNHDA and CDR2 SQIVND (reference sequence). The trim removed 8 bases at V and 1 base at J, leaving 2 bases unmatched. The CDR3 loop spans 13 amino acids. The DNA of the CDR3 is TGTGCCAGTCGGGACAGGGATAACTATGGCTACACCTTC. It specifies CASRDRDNYGYTF.

The chain employs TRBV4-1 and TRBJ2-5; a weak D match, TRBD2 (5 bases). Germline V gene lookup returns CDR1 MGHRA and CDR2 YSYEKL. The CDR3 is made up of 15 amino acids. V gave up 2 bases and J gave up 3 bases, with 13 bases separating them. The CDR3 region has the DNA TGCGCCAGCAGCCAAACCGGACTGGGGAAAGAGACCCAGTACTTC. The encoded protein is CASSQTGLGKETQYF.

The genes are TRBV9 and TRBJ2-1; the D gene is possibly TRBD2 (6 bases). Germline V gene data show CDR1 as SGDLS and CDR2 as YYNGEE. The CDR3 is 16 amino acids. V lost 0 bases and J lost 1, with 11 bases in between. As DNA, the CDR3 is TGTGCCAGCAGCGTAGACGGGAGAACATCCTACAATGAGCAGTTCTTC. Translating it yields CASSVDGRTSYNEQFF. Full variable domain (outside the CDR3, taken from reference TRBV9 and TRBJ2-1): DSGVTQTPKHLITATGQRVTLRCSPRSGDLSVYWYQQSLDQGLQFLIQYYNGEERAKGNILERFSAQQFPDLHSELNLSSLELGDSALYFCASSVDGRTSYNEQFFGPGTRLTVL.

This clone occurred once. The genes are TRBV16 and TRBJ1-1; D perhaps matches TRBD1 (6 bases). In germline, CDR1 is KGHSY, CDR2 FQNENV. Trimming took off 3 bases at V and 5 bases at J, with 10 bases between the two ends. This CDR3 comprises 13 residues. DNA of the CDR3: TGTGCCAGCAGCCAGTTAAGGGGGACTGAAGCTTTCTTT. It codes for CASSQLRGTEAFF.

The chain carries TRBV5-1 and TRBJ2-7; D may be TRBD2 (6 bases). The CDR3 is made up of 11 amino acids. V was trimmed by 4 bases and J by 4 bases, leaving 6 bases between them. Germline V gene data show CDR1 as SGHRS and CDR2 as YFSETQ. For the CDR3, the DNA is TGCGCCAGCAGCCGGGGGTACGAGCAGTACTTC. Its protein is CASSRGYEQYF.

V is TRBV25-1 and J is TRBJ2-3, with D unclear. The CDR3 loop spans 12 amino acids. CDR1 is MGHDK, CDR2 SYGVNS, per germline. Trimming left V 3 bases short and J 5 bases short, with 6 bases between. The CDR3 DNA reads TGTGCCAGCAGTGAGTTCCTAGATACGCAGTATTTT. This encodes CASSEFLDTQYF.